The clone carrying this T cell receptor (beta chain) was picked up many times. There were TCR beta CDR3 regions amplified from RNA transcripts. An initial round of RT-PCR targeting the TCR CDR3 relied on the HTBI primer set. TCRdb re-called the multiplex PCR reads with MiXCR, one entry per CDR3 protein. The data hold fewer than 650,000 distinct CDR3 sequences, with approximately 15% observed a single time. CDR3 size: 14 residues. Germline trimming cut 6 bases from V and 4 bases from J; bases unmatched to any gene: 7. The data were obtained in a study of T cells in Graves' hyperthyroidism and ophthalmopathy.

The rearrangement links TRBV12-3 or TRBV12-4 to TRBJ2-3, with 7 bases aligning to TRBD2. Material: blood. The receptor was derived from a woman aged 30 to 39 with Graves' hyperthyroidism that later progressed to Graves' ophthalmopathy. The CDR3 sequence is CASSWGGGSDTQYF. The CDR3 DNA reads TGTGCCAGCAGCTGGGGGGGTGGGTCAGATACGCAGTATTTT.